The 22 T cell receptor beta chains below all came from one sample that was sequenced in a study of PD-L1 blockade in urothelial cancer. TCRdb keeps only in-frame clones here, not all; method: immunoSEQ multiplex PCR. The table records around 100,000 clones, roughly 89% of them present only once. Time point specified: pretreatment peripheral blood. The sequencing used PBMCs, collected around atezolizumab (anti-PD-L1) treatment. Receptors were obtained from a man in his sixties with urothelial cancer.

On this clone itself: The junction departs from the called germline gene at one end, perhaps through a read error. This rearrangement joins TRBV6-5 to TRBJ2-3; 11 nucleotides line up with TRBD1. Germline CDR1 reads MNHEY; CDR2 reads SVGAGI. This CDR3 is built from 13 residues. The CDR3 loop is CGSGQGARDTQYF. Here the CDR3 DNA reads TGCGGGTCAGGACAGGGGGCCAGAGATACGCAGTATTTT.

The J gene is TRBJ1-5, the V gene TRBV28; 8 bases agree with TRBD1. Germline CDR1 reads MDHEN; CDR2 reads SYDVKM. This CDR3 comprises 13 residues. V gave up 7 bases and J gave up 5 bases; unmatched junction bases: 4. The DNA for the CDR3 is TGTGCCAGCAAACCAGGGGGCGATCAGCCCCAGCATTTT. Residues: CASKPGGDQPQHF.

The chain is built from TRBV7-2 and TRBJ2-7; 9 bases fit TRBD1. CDR1 and CDR2 from the germline V gene are SGHTA and FQGNSA. The V gene end was trimmed by 1 base and the J gene end by 5 bases; junction bases not matched to a gene: 12. The CDR3 is 17 residues long. CDR3 region: CASSLVVSGQGIHEQYF. The CDR3 bases are TGTGCCAGCAGCTTAGTCGTGTCGGGACAGGGAATCCACGAGCAGTACTTC.

The chain couples TRBV6-1 to TRBJ1-5; TRBD1 aligns across 8 bases. Trimming cost V 2 bases and J 7 bases; bases outside gene matches: 7. CDR1 MNHNS and CDR2 SASEGT come from the germline V gene. CDR3 length equals 15 residues. This chain's CDR3 is CASSEIGQGFQPQHF. The DNA of the CDR3 is TGTGCCAGCAGTGAAATCGGACAGGGCTTCCAGCCCCAGCATTTT.

The chain is built from TRBV23-1 and TRBJ2-2, with TRBD1 matching over 7 bases. TRBV23-1 is an ORF; its function is uncertain. The CDR3 contains 16 residues. V was clipped by 8 bases and J by 6 bases; unmatched bases: 15. The CDR3 is CASFPRQGRKSGELFF. The CDR3 coding sequence is TGCGCCAGCTTTCCCAGACAGGGAAGGAAATCCGGGGAGCTGTTTTTT.

The chain combines TRBV7-8 with TRBJ1-2, with 7 bases that match TRBD1. The CDR3 loop spans 13 amino acids. In germline, CDR1 is SGHVS, CDR2 FQNEAQ. V gave up 1 base and J gave up 6 bases; unmatched junction bases: 2. CDR3: CASSLDRGHGYTF. CDR3 DNA: TGTGCCAGCAGCTTAGACAGGGGCCATGGCTACACCTTC.

The V and J genes are TRBV5-4 and TRBJ1-2; 8 nucleotides align to TRBD1. CDR1 is SGHNT, CDR2 YYREEE, per germline (reference sequence). V was clipped by 2 bases and J by 6 bases; unmatched bases: 6. The CDR3 extends over 14 amino acids. CDR3 sequence: CASSFQGAVNGYTF. The CDR3 DNA is TGTGCCAGCAGCTTTCAGGGGGCTGTCAATGGCTACACCTTC.

V and J are TRBV4-2 and TRBJ2-3; 8 bases fit TRBD1. This CDR3 has 16 residues. Germline V gives CDR1 LGHNA, CDR2 YNFKEQ. V dropped 1 base and J dropped 5; count of bases not matched to a gene: 8. CDR3 region: CASSQVVGQGRDTQYF. The CDR3 DNA reads TGTGCCAGCAGCCAAGTGGTCGGACAGGGTCGAGATACGCAGTATTTT.

This chain uses TRBV5-6 with TRBJ2-1; D ambiguous. The V end lost 6 bases, the J end lost 0 bases, and 22 bases lay between the germline ends. The germline CDR1 and CDR2 sequences are SGHDT and YYEEEE. The CDR3 spans 18 residues. In nucleotides, the CDR3 is TGTGCCAGCAATCTATTCTGGTCCCCCCCTGACTCCTACAATGAGCAGTTCTTC. This sequence encodes CASNLFWSPPDSYNEQFF.

This clone was detected once. The rearrangement links TRBV10-2 to TRBJ1-2; 7 nucleotides match TRBD1. The CDR3 covers 14 residues. The junction had 9 bases not matched to a gene; V was cut back by 3 bases and J by 8 bases. CDR1 is WSHSY, CDR2 SAAADI, per germline. This CDR3 is CASSEQGRGSGYTF. In DNA form, the CDR3 reads TGCGCCAGCAGTGAACAGGGGCGGGGAAGCGGCTACACCTTC.

The gene calls are TRBV4-3 and TRBJ1-2; unclear D gene. Germline CDR1 is LGHNA and CDR2 is YSLEER. V gave up 0 bases and J gave up 3 bases, with 14 bases separating them. This CDR3 comprises 16 residues. CDR3 region: CASSQDHVRQDYGYTF. The CDR3 bases are TGCGCCAGCAGCCAAGATCATGTACGGCAGGACTATGGCTACACCTTC.

This chain uses TRBV29-1 with TRBJ1-3; no definite D call. Looked up from germline, CDR1 is SQVTM and CDR2 is ANQGSEA. Trimming removed 7 bases from V and 2 bases from J, with 18 bases in between. This CDR3 region has 15 residues. CDR3 in amino acids: CSGLGLEGPGNTIYF. CDR3 nucleotides: TGCAGCGGTCTCGGGTTGGAGGGCCCTGGAAACACCATATATTTT.

The chain joins TRBV7-2 to TRBJ1-3; 10 bases are shared with TRBD1. V was pared by 1 base and J by 4 bases, with 4 bases of the junction left unmatched. CDR1 SGHTA and CDR2 FQGNSA come from the germline V gene. This CDR3 comprises 16 residues. CDR3 loop: CASSLEGTGVGNTIYF. In DNA form, the CDR3 reads TGTGCCAGCAGCTTAGAGGGGACAGGGGTCGGAAACACCATATATTTT.

In nucleotides, the CDR3 is TGTGCCAGCAGTCCCGGAGGGGCGACTAGCACCCGGGAGACCCAGTACTTC. As protein: CASSPGGATSTRETQYF. This chain uses TRBV28 with TRBJ2-5; 7 nucleotides line up with TRBD2. The junction had 17 bases not matched to a gene; V was cut back by 5 bases and J by 5 bases. This CDR3 has 17 residues. Germline lookup yields CDR1 MDHEN and CDR2 SYDVKM.

The chain links TRBV19 to TRBJ1-1; D is unresolved. The V gene lost 7 bases and the J gene lost 11 bases, with 17 bases spanning the gap. Germline CDR1 reads LNHDA; CDR2 reads SQIVND (reference sequence). This CDR3 contains 12 residues. This chain's CDR3 is CASTPDWGGAFF. The DNA for the CDR3 is TGTGCCAGTACCCCAGACTGGGGAGGCGCTTTCTTT.

The rearrangement joins TRBV9 to TRBJ1-2; 7 bases map to TRBD1. After removal of 3 bases from V and 1 base from J, the junction contained 6 bases not matched to a gene. From germline, CDR1 is SGDLS and CDR2 YYNGEE. This CDR3 is 15 amino acids long. The CDR3 region is CASSAFGTDNYGYTF. The CDR3 DNA follows: TGTGCCAGCAGCGCATTCGGGACAGATAACTATGGCTACACCTTC.

This chain uses TRBV5-1 with TRBJ1-2; possible D gene TRBD1, 6 bases. The CDR3 has 13 residues. The V gene lost 3 bases and the J gene lost 6 bases, with 12 bases spanning the gap. Germline assignment: CDR1 SGHRS and CDR2 YFSETQ. In DNA form, the CDR3 reads TGCGCCAGCAGCTCCCTCGGGACACATGGCTACACCTTC. This encodes CASSSLGTHGYTF.

V is TRBV30 and J is TRBJ1-1; no definite D call. From germline, CDR1 is GTSNPN and CDR2 SVGIG (reference sequence). V dropped 2 bases and J dropped 3 bases, with 4 bases sitting between them. The CDR3 runs to 11 residues. The CDR3 sequence: CAWSRDTEAFF. In DNA form, the CDR3 reads TGTGCCTGGAGTAGAGACACTGAAGCTTTCTTT.

The chain links TRBV5-6 to TRBJ2-2; 8 bases are shared with TRBD2. This CDR3 is built from 16 residues. Per germline, CDR1 SGHDT and CDR2 YYEEEE. V lost 0 bases, J lost 1 base, and 2 bases stayed unmatched. CDR3 DNA sequence: TGTGCCAGCAGCTTGGTACTAGCGGAGAACACCGGGGAGCTGTTTTTT. Its translation: CASSLVLAENTGELFF. Full variable domain (missing parts from reference TRBV5-6 and TRBJ2-2): DAGVTQSPTHLIKTRGQQVTLRCSPKSGHDTVSWYQQALGQGPQFIFQYYEEEERQRGNFPDRFSGHQFPNYSSELNVNALLLGDSALYLCASSLVLAENTGELFFGEGSRLTVL.

V usage is TRBV28 and J usage is TRBJ2-7; tentative D call: TRBD1 (5 bases). The CDR3 length is 17 residues. The V gene lost 2 bases and the J gene lost 0 bases, with 17 bases spanning the gap. Germline-derived CDR1 and CDR2 are MDHEN and SYDVKM. The CDR3 sequence is CASSLDRGRSASYEQYF. As DNA, the CDR3 is TGTGCCAGCAGTTTAGACAGAGGACGGTCAGCCTCCTACGAGCAGTACTTC.

The chain couples TRBV11-2 to TRBJ1-4; unclear D gene. Germline CDR1 and CDR2: SGHAT and FQNNGV. The length of the CDR3 is 14 residues. The CDR3 region has the DNA TGTGCAAGCGGAACAGCCGCAACTAATGAAAAACTGTTTTTT. Encoded protein: CASGTAATNEKLFF.

The gene calls are TRBV15 and TRBJ1-4; no clear D gene. V lost 6 bases and J lost 8, with 10 bases in between. This CDR3 region has 12 residues. Looked up from germline, CDR1 is LNHNV and CDR2 is YYDKDF (reference sequence). The CDR3 spells CATSLGREKLFF. For the CDR3, the DNA is TGTGCCACCAGTCTCGGCAGGGAAAAACTGTTTTTT.